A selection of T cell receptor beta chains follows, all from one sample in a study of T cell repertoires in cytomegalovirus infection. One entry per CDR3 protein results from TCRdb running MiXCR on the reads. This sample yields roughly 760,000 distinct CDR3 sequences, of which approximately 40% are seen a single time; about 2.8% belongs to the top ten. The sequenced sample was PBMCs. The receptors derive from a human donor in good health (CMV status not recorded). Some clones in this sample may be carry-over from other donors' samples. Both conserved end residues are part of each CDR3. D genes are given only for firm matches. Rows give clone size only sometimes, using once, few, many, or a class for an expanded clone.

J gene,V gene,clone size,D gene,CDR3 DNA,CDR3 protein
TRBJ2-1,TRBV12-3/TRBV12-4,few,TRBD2,TGTGCCAGCAGTTCTAGCGGGGGGATCTCCCTCAATGAGCAGTTCTTC,CASSSSGGISLNEQFF
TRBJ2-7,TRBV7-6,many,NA,TGTGCCAGCAGCTCGTCAGGGGTCTACGAGCAGTACTTC,CASSSSGVYEQYF
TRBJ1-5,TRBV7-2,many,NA,TGTGCCAGCAGCTTAGGCTCCCAACTCAATCAGCCCCAGCATTTT,CASSLGSQLNQPQHF
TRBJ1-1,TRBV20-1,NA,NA,TGCAGGAAAGGGGACAACACTGAAGCTTTCTTT,CRKGDNTEAFF
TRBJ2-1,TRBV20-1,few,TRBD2,TGCAGTGCCTCCAGTAGCGGGAGAACCACCTACAATGAGCAGTTCTTC,CSASSSGRTTYNEQFF
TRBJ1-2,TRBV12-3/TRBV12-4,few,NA,TGTGCCAGCTATCGTCGTCCGGGTAACTATGGCTACACCTTC,CASYRRPGNYGYTF
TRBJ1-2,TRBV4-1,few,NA,TGCGCCAGCAGCCAAGATTTTAACAGGGCGTCTTATGGCTACACCTTC,CASSQDFNRASYGYTF
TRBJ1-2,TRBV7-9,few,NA,TGTGCCAGCAGCTTTGGGCCCGGCTACACCTTC,CASSFGPGYTF
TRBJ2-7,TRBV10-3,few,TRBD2,TGTGCCATCAGATTCGGGGGAGGGTACGAGCAGTACTTC,CAIRFGGGYEQYF
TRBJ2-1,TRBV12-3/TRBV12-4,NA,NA,TGTGCCAGCAGTCTGTGGGGTTCAAACTACAATGAGCAGTTCTTC,CASSLWGSNYNEQFF
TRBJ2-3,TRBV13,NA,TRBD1,TGTGCCAGCAGCTTAGGGAGGGGACAGGGCACAGATACGCAGTATTTT,CASSLGRGQGTDTQYF
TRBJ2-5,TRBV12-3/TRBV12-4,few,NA,TGTGCCAGCAGTCCACAAACTAACCCCTTTAGGCAGGAAGAGACCCAGTACTTT,CASSPQTNPFRQEETQYF
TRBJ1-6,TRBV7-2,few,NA,TGTGCCAGCAGCTTAGTGGCACGAGATAATTCACCCCTCCACTTT,CASSLVARDNSPLHF
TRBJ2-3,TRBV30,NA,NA,TGTGCCTGGAGTGTACTTGGACAGTCTACAGATACGCAGTATTTT,CAWSVLGQSTDTQYF
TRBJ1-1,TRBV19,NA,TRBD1,TGTGCCAGTAGTGACAGGGGGCGCGACACTGAAGCTTTCTTT,CASSDRGRDTEAFF
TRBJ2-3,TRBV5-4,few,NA,TGTGCCAGCAGCTTGAGGTCTACCCGCGGCACAGATACGCAGTATTTT,CASSLRSTRGTDTQYF
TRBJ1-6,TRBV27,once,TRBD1,TGTGCCAGCAGCCAGGGGGGGTGGATCCACTTT,CASSQGGWIHF
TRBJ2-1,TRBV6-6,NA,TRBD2,TGTGCCAGCAGTACTAATTTGGGGGGGCTAGCGGGAAACAATGAGCAGTTCTTC,CASSTNLGGLAGNNEQFF
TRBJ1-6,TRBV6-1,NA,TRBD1,TGTGCCAGCAGTGGGGACAGGGCCTACTCCTATAATTCACCCCTCCACTTT,CASSGDRAYSYNSPLHF
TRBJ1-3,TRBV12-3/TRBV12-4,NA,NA,TGTGCCAGCAGTTTCGGCGGGCACAGTGGCTCTGGAAACACCATATATTTT,CASSFGGHSGSGNTIYF
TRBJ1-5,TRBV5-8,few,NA,TGTGCCAGCAGCCTGGAGGGGGGACTTAATCAGCCCCAGCATTTT,CASSLEGGLNQPQHF
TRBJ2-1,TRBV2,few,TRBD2,TGTGCCAGCAGCAGAACCGGTGCGGGAGCAGGCCAGAGATCCTACAATGAGCAGTTCTTC,CASSRTGAGAGQRSYNEQFF
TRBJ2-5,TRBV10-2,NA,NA,TGCGCCAGCAGTGAGTGGCAGGCCGAAGAGACCCAGTACTTC,CASSEWQAEETQYF
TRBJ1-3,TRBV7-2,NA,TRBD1,TGTGCCAGCAGCTTCGGGACAGGGGTATTGAGAAACACCATATATTTT,CASSFGTGVLRNTIYF
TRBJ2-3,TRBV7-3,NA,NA,TGTGCCAGCAGCTTACCTGGTGTAGATACGCAGTATTTT,CASSLPGVDTQYF
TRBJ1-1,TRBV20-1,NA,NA,TGCAGTGCTAGTTTTCGGATGAACACTGAAGCTTTCTTT,CSASFRMNTEAFF
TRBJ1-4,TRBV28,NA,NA,TGTGCCAGCAGTTTCTCGGGACTTAATGAAAAACTGTTTTTT,CASSFSGLNEKLFF
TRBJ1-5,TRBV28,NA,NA,TGTGCCAGCAGTTTGTCGGTGCCCTGGCAGCCCAAGCATTTT,CASSLSVPWQPKHF
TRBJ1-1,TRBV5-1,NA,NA,TGCGCCAGCAGCTTGGGGAGTGGTGTGGCCACTGAAGCTTTCTTT,CASSLGSGVATEAFF
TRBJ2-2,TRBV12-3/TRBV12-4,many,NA,TGTGCCAGCAGTTTAGGGCTCCCGGTAGATAGGGACGGGGAGCTGTTTTTT,CASSLGLPVDRDGELFF
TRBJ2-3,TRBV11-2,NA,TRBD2,TGTGCCAGCAGCTTAGTGGGGCGGGGGTTGGGAGATACGCAGTATTTT,CASSLVGRGLGDTQYF
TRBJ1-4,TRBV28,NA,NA,TGTGCCAGCAGTTTATCGGGTGGGGACAAACTGTTTTTT,CASSLSGGDKLFF
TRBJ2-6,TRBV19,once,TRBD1,TGTGCCAGCTCCCCCCGGGACAGGTTAAGCTCTGGGGCCAACGTCCTGCCTTTC,CASSPRDRLSSGANVLPF
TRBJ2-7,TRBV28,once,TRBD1,TGTGCCAGTTATTCGCCAGGGGGCCACGAGCAGTACTTC,CASYSPGGHEQYF
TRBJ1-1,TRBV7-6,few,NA,TGTGCCAGCAGCCCGACCTGGGGCAGCCAAGCTTTCTTT,CASSPTWGSQAFF
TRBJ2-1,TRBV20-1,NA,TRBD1,TGCAGTGCTATCAGGGGGACGGAGCAGTTCTTC,CSAIRGTEQFF
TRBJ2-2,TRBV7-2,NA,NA,TGTGCCAGCAGCCCAGGGGGGTTCACCGGGGAGCTGTTTTTT,CASSPGGFTGELFF
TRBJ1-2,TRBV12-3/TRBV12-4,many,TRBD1,TGTGCCAGCAGACCAACAGGGGGATCCTATGGCTACACCTTC,CASRPTGGSYGYTF
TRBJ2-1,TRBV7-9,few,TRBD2,TGTGCCAGCAGCTTCTCAGCGGGAGGGCTGCAACAGCAGTTCTTC,CASSFSAGGLQQQFF
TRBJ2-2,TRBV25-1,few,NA,TGTGCCAGCAGTGATACAGGGTGGTCGAACACCGGGGAGCTGTTTTTT,CASSDTGWSNTGELFF
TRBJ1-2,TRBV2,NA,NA,TGTGCCAGCAGCCGGGGGGCTGGGGACTATGGCTACACCTTC,CASSRGAGDYGYTF
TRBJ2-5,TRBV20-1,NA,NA,TGCAGTGCTGGGGGGTTGATGGTTCGTAACCAAGAGACCCAGTACTTC,CSAGGLMVRNQETQYF
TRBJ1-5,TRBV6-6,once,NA,TGTGCCAGCAGCCACCCCCGGACAGACCTTAGCAATCAGCCCCAGCATTTT,CASSHPRTDLSNQPQHF
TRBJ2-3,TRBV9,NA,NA,TGTGCCAGCAGCATTAATTTCGGGGGGCCCACAGATACGCAGTATTTT,CASSINFGGPTDTQYF
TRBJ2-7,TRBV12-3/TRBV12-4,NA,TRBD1,TGTGCCAGCAGTTTCTCCTTATTGCGGGACAGGGGAGGGAACGAGCAGTACTTC,CASSFSLLRDRGGNEQYF
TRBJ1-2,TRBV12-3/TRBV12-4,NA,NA,TGTGCCAGCAGAATAGCTCCGACAGAAGCTTCGTACACCTTC,CASRIAPTEASYTF
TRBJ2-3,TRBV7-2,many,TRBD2,TGTGCCAGCAGCCGACTAGCGGGAGGGGTCACAGATACGCAGTATTTT,CASSRLAGGVTDTQYF
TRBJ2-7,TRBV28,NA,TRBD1,TGTGCCAGCAGAACAGGGGGCGCGGGTTTGGGCTACGAGCAGTACTTC,CASRTGGAGLGYEQYF
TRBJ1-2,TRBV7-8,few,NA,TGTGCCAGCAGTTTTGCCCGCGGGAGGACGGGGCATGGCTACACCTTC,CASSFARGRTGHGYTF
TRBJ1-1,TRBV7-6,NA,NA,TGTGCCAGCAGCTTAAAGGTGGGCCCGAACACTGAAGCTTTCTTT,CASSLKVGPNTEAFF
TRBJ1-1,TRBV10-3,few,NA,TGTGCCATCAGTGAGTCGATGAGTGGGGGGGTAGCTTTCTTT,CAISESMSGGVAFF
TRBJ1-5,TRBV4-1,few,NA,TGCGCCAGCAGCCAAGATCCGGGGATTAGCAATCAGCCCCAGCATTTT,CASSQDPGISNQPQHF
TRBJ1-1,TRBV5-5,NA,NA,TGTGCCAGCAGCCCCTGGTCAGGGGTGCCAAACACTGAAGCTTTCTTT,CASSPWSGVPNTEAFF
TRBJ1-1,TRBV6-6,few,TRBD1,TGTGCCGGCGAGAACAGGGGGACGAACACTGAAGCTTTCTTT,CAGENRGTNTEAFF
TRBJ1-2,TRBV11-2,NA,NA,TGTGCCAGCAGCTTCTTCAGGGGACCAAGGGGCTATGGCTACACCTTC,CASSFFRGPRGYGYTF
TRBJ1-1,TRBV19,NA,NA,TGTGCCAGTAGTATAGATGGGGGGATGAACACTGAAGCTTTCTTT,CASSIDGGMNTEAFF
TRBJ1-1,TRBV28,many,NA,TGTGCCAGCAGTTTGGATTACGGGAGCGGAACTGAAGCTTTCTTT,CASSLDYGSGTEAFF